This T cell receptor beta chain stems from a study of cytomegalovirus exposure and HLA in healthy donors. Primers for the PCR totalled 60 Vbeta and 13 Jbeta. The data were produced by immunoSEQ multiplex PCR, yet TCRdb's version contains in-frame clones alone and is incomplete. This table holds about 120,000 clones, over 75% found once. Sample: PBMCs. The sequence was obtained from a man in his forties or fifties in good health and CMV-seropositive.

The CDR3 region is CASSIPASGVDGYTF. The CDR3 DNA follows: TGTGCCAGTAGTATCCCGGCCTCGGGGGTGGATGGCTACACCTTC. The gene calls are TRBV19 and TRBJ1-2, with a possible D match to TRBD1 (5 bases). The V and J ends lost 3 bases and 6 bases respectively, with 17 bases between them. This CDR3 region has 15 residues. Germline V gives CDR1 LNHDA, CDR2 SQIVND (reference sequence).